The 17 T cell receptor beta chains listed next were all sequenced from one sample in a study of breast tumors, draining lymph nodes, adjacent tissues. Axillary draining lymph nodes of breast cancer patients supplied the node samples. A single record per CDR3 protein comes from TCRdb applying MiXCR to the multiplex PCR reads. The sample includes about 200,000 distinct CDR3 sequences, around a third of them seen just once. Sequencing was done on a sample of axillary lymph node tissue. The receptors come from a female donor with breast cancer. Some clones in this sample may be carry-over from other donors' samples.

On this clonotype itself: A much larger clone sits a single nucleotide away, making a read error possible. The V call is TRBV7-2, the J call TRBJ2-7, with 14 bases that match TRBD2. Germline CDR1 and CDR2: SGHTA and FQGNSA. The CDR3 has 15 amino acids. The DNA of the CDR3 is TGTGCCAGCAGCTCATCGGGACTAGCGGGAGACGAGCAGCACTTC. This translates into CASSSSGLAGDEQHF.

Concerning this clonotype: A read error is possible here, since a much larger clone lies one base away. The chain links TRBV19 to TRBJ2-1; either TRBD1 or TRBD2 may fit D (7 bases each). The V and J ends lost 1 base and 9 bases respectively, with 16 bases between them. This CDR3 has 15 amino acids. Germline CDR1 is LNHDA and CDR2 is SQIVND (reference sequence). The CDR3 DNA is TGTGCCAGTAGTATAGGGTGGGGGGGGGACAGTGAGCAGTTCTTC. Translation: CASSIGWGGDSEQFF.

This clonotype was recorded many times. The chain joins TRBV11-2 to TRBJ2-5, with a possible D match to TRBD1 (5 bases). Looked up from germline, CDR1 is SGHAT and CDR2 is FQNNGV. V lost 5 bases to trimming and J lost 7 bases, with 14 bases between them. This CDR3 is 13 amino acids long. The chain's CDR3 is CASSIRERATQYF. The CDR3 DNA sequence: TGTGCCAGCAGCATCAGGGAACGGGCGACCCAGTACTTC.

Turning to this clonotype: This may be a read error: a much more frequent sequence differs by one nucleotide. This chain links TRBV5-1 with TRBJ2-1, with unresolved D. Germline-derived CDR1 and CDR2 are SGHRS and YFSETQ. This CDR3 region has 17 residues. The CDR3, as DNA: TGCGCCGGCAGCTTGGTCGCAGACACTCTGGGTGTCAATGAGCAGTTCTTC. Protein: CAGSLVADTLGVNEQFF.

This clonotype was seen at least ten times. The V and J genes are TRBV13 and TRBJ2-1; D call uncertain. Germline loops: CDR1 PRHDT, CDR2 FYEKMQ (reference sequence). The V and J ends lost 7 bases and 0 bases respectively, with 16 bases between them. The CDR3 consists of 16 residues. Written as DNA, the CDR3 is TGTGCCAGCACCCGAGGAAGAGCTTACTCCTACAATGAGCAGTTCTTC. As protein: CASTRGRAYSYNEQFF.

For this clonotype: This may come from a read error, since a much larger clone is one base off. The chain uses TRBV28 and TRBJ1-6; D remains ambiguous. The CDR3 has 13 residues. V was shortened by 5 bases and J by 14 bases, with 16 bases between the two germline ends. CDR1 is MDHEN and CDR2 is SYDVKM in the germline V gene. The CDR3 is CASSQGMDYALHF. The CDR3 nucleotides are TGTGCCAGCAGTCAAGGGATGGATTATGCCCTCCACTTT.

The V call is TRBV6-6, the J call TRBJ2-5, with a weak D call TRBD1 (5 bases). V dropped 11 bases and J dropped 9 bases, with 22 bases sitting between them. Looked up from germline, CDR1 is MNHNY and CDR2 is SVGAGI (reference sequence). This CDR3 has 13 amino acids. CDR3 sequence: CAGRDSSNQPQYF. The CDR3 nucleotides are TGTGCCGGCCGCGACAGTTCCAATCAGCCCCAGTACTTC.

There are many counts of this clonotype. V gene TRBV6-5 combines with J gene TRBJ1-4; TRBD1 matches 11 bases. J lost 9 bases, V lost 5 bases, and 8 bases had no gene match. This CDR3 has 15 amino acids. Germline V gene lookup returns CDR1 MNHEY and CDR2 SVGAGI. The CDR3 loop is CASSSGQGARKKLFF. As DNA, the CDR3 is TGTGCCAGCAGTAGCGGACAGGGGGCAAGGAAAAAACTGTTTTTT.

In its sample, this clonotype was seen many times. Being one base from a much bigger clone, this may be a read error. The genes are TRBV7-8 and TRBJ2-7; D is perhaps TRBD2 (5 bases). The CDR3 runs to 16 residues. The V gene's germline CDR1 is SGHVS and CDR2 FQNEAQ. V lost 5 bases and J 2 bases, leaving 19 bases between the germline ends. As DNA, the CDR3 is TGTGCCAGCAGCCACCCTGGGAGCGTACTTCCCTACGAGCAGTACTTC. Its translation is CASSHPGSVLPYEQYF.

The rearrangement uses TRBV30 and TRBJ1-1, with D possibly TRBD1 on 5 matching bases. Germline values: CDR1 GTSNPN, CDR2 SVGIG (reference sequence). The CDR3 loop spans 13 amino acids. V was trimmed by 1 base and J by 5 bases, leaving 11 bases between them. CDR3 sequence: CAWSGGVETEAFF. CDR3 DNA sequence: TGTGCCTGGAGTGGAGGGGTGGAGACTGAAGCTTTCTTT.

This clonotype was seen many times. The chain carries TRBV28 and TRBJ1-6; D unclear. Germline V gives CDR1 MDHEN, CDR2 SYDVKM. The ends were cut back, 5 bases at V and 10 bases at J, with 9 bases in the middle. The CDR3 is made up of 12 amino acids. The chain's CDR3 is CASSILNSPLHF. Written as DNA, the CDR3 is TGTGCCAGCAGTATACTAAACTCACCCCTCCACTTT.

Note on this clonotype: A much larger clone is a single base away; this may be a read error. The chain has TRBV7-7 and TRBJ2-1; 10 nucleotides agree with TRBD2. The CDR3 is 15 amino acids. CDR1 SSHAT and CDR2 FNYEAQ come from the germline V gene (reference sequence). The CDR3: CASSPLAGVYNEQLF. CDR3 DNA sequence: TGTGCTAGCAGCCCCCTAGCGGGGGTGTACAATGAGCAGCTCTTC.

The rearrangement uses TRBV6-1 and TRBJ1-5; TRBD1 matches 8 bases. The trim removed 5 bases at V and 11 bases at J, leaving 8 bases unmatched. The CDR3 is 13 amino acids. Germline V gene lookup returns CDR1 MNHNS and CDR2 SASEGT. The CDR3 loop reads CASSQGAHGSQHF. As DNA, the CDR3 is TGTGCCAGCAGTCAGGGGGCCCACGGGTCCCAGCATTTT.

This clonotype came up many times. The chain recombines TRBV2 with TRBJ2-7; D uncertain. The germline CDR1 and CDR2 sequences are SNHLY and FYNNEI. This CDR3 is built from 13 residues. Trimming removed 2 bases at V and 6 bases at J, with 11 bases between. Here the CDR3 reads CASSEQTMGEQYF. The CDR3 DNA follows: TGTGCCAGCAGTGAACAAACCATGGGCGAGCAGTACTTC.

This clonotype turned up a few times. A single base separates this from a much larger clone, so it may be a read error. The chain combines TRBV7-8 with TRBJ2-5; D possibly corresponds to TRBD2 (6 bases). The germline V gene encodes CDR1 SGHVS and CDR2 FQNEAQ. The CDR3 loop spans 15 amino acids. The CDR3 DNA is TGTGCCAGCAGCCCCGGGACTTTGGGCCAAGAGACCCAGCACTTC. Its protein product is CASSPGTLGQETQHF. Combining the CDR3 with reference TRBV7-8 and TRBJ2-5 gives the whole variable domain GAGVSQSPRYKVAKRGQDVALRCDPISGHVSLFWYQQALGQGPEFLTYFQNEAQLDKSGLPSDRFFAERPEGSVSTLKIQRTQQEDSAVYLCASSPGTLGQETQHFGPGTRLLVL.

Ten or more counts support this clonotype. This sequence joins TRBV12-3 or TRBV12-4 and TRBJ2-2; D gene uncertain. This CDR3 region has 13 residues. The V end lost 5 bases, the J end lost 5 bases, and 9 bases lay between the germline ends. The CDR3 reads CASSPGRTGELFF. The CDR3 DNA sequence: TGTGCCAGCAGTCCAGGACGGACCGGGGAGCTGTTTTTT.

This chain joins TRBV12-3 or TRBV12-4 and TRBJ2-1, with 10 positions matching TRBD1. J gave up 3 bases and V 3 bases, and 5 bases lay outside the gene matches. The CDR3 has 16 amino acids. CDR3: CASSFAGQGYYNEQFF. CDR3 in DNA: TGTGCCAGCAGTTTCGCGGGACAGGGGTACTACAATGAGCAGTTCTTC.